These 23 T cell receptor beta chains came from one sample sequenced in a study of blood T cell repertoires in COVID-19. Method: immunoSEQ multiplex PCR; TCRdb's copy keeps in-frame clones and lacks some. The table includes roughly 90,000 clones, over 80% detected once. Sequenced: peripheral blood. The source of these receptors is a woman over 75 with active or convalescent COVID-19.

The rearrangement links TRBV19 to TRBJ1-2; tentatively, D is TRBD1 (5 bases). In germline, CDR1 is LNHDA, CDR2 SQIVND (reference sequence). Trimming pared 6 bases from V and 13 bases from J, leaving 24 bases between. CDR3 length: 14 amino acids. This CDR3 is CASSSSSQGQSGTF. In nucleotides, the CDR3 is TGTGCCAGTAGCAGTTCGTCCCAGGGCCAATCGGGCACCTTC.

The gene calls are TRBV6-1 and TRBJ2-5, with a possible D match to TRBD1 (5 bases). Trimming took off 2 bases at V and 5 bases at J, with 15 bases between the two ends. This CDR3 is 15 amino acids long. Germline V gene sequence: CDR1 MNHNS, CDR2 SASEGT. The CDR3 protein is CASSERPPPGETQYF. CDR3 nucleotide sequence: TGTGCCAGCAGTGAAAGGCCCCCTCCAGGGGAGACCCAGTACTTC.

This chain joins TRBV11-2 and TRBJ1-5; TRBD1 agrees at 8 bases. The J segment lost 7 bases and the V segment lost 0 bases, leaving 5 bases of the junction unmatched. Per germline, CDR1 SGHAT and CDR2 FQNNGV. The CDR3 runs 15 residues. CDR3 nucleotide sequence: TGTGCCAGCAGCTTAGAAGGACAGGGAGGGCAGCCCCAGCATTTT. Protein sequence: CASSLEGQGGQPQHF.

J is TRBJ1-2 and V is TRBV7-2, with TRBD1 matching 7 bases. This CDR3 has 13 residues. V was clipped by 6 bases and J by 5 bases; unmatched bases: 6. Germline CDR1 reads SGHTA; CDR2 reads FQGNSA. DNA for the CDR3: TGTGCCAGCAGTCGACAGGGTTGGTATGGCTACACCTTC. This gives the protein CASSRQGWYGYTF.

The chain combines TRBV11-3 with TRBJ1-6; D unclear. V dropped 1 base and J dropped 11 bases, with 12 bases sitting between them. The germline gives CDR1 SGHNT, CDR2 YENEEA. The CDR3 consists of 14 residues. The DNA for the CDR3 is TGTGCCAGCAGCTTAGTTAACAGATTAACACCCCTCCACTTT. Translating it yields CASSLVNRLTPLHF.

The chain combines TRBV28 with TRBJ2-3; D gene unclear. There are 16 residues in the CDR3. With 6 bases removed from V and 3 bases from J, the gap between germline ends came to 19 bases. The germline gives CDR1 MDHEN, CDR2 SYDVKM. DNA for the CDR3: TGTGCCAGCAGCCCCCCCCAGGTGGTGGGTACAGATACGCAGTATTTT. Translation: CASSPPQVVGTDTQYF. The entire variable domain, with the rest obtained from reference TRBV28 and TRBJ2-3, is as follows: DVKVTQSSRYLVKRTGEKVFLECVQDMDHENMFWYRQDPGLGLRLIYFSYDVKMKEKGDIPEGYSVSREKKERFSLILESASTNQTSMYLCASSPPQVVGTDTQYFGPGTRLTVL.

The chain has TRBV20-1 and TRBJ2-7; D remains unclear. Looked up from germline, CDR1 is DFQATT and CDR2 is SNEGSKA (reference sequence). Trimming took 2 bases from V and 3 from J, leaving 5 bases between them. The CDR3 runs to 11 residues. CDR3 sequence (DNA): TGCAGTGCTAGACCCGGCTACGAGCAGTACTTC. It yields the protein CSARPGYEQYF.

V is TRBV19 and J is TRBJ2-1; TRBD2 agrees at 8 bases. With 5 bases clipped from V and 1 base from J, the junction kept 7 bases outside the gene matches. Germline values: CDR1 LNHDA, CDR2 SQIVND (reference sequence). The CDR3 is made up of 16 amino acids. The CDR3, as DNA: TGTGCCAGTAGTGGCCTCGGGGGGGAGTCCTACAATGAGCAGTTCTTC. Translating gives CASSGLGGESYNEQFF.

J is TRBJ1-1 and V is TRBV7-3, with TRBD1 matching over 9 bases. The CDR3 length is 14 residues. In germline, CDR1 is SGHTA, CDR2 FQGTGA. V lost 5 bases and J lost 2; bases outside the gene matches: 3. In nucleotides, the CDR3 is TGTGCCAGCAGCATACAGGGGGCAAACACTGAAGCTTTCTTT. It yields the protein CASSIQGANTEAFF.

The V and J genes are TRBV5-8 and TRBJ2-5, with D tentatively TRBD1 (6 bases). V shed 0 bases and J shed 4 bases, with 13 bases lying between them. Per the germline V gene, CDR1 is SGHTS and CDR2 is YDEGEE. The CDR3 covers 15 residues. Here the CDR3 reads CASSLAAGAGETQYF. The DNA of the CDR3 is TGTGCCAGCAGCTTGGCAGCAGGGGCAGGAGAGACCCAGTACTTC.

The CDR3 bases are TGTGCCAGCACCCTACGGGGCGGGGGCCTCTTATACAATGAGCAGTTCTTC. It is translated as CASTLRGGGLLYNEQFF. The chain recombines TRBV7-6 with TRBJ2-1, with D tentatively TRBD2 (7 bases). The CDR3 consists of 17 residues. The germline gives CDR1 SGHVS, CDR2 FNYEAQ. V gave up 7 bases and J gave up 4 bases, with 23 bases separating them. Based on the CDR3 plus reference TRBV7-6 and TRBJ2-1, the full variable domain is GAGVSQSPRYKVTKRGQDVALRCDPISGHVSLYWYRQALGQGPEFLTYFNYEAQQDKSGLPNDRFSAERPEGSISTLTIQRTEQRDSAMYRCASTLRGGGLLYNEQFFGPGTRLTVL.

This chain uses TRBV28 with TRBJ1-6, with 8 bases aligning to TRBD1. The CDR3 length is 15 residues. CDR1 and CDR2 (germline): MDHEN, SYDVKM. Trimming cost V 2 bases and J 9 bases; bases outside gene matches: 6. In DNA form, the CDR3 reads TGTGCCAGCAGTTTAGGACAGGGTATGAGTTCACCCCTCCACTTT. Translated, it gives CASSLGQGMSSPLHF.

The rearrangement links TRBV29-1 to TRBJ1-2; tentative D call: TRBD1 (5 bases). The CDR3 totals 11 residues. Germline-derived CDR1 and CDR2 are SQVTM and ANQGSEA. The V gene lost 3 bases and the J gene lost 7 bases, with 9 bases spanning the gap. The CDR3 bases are TGCAGCGTTGACAGGGAAGTTGGCTACACCTTC. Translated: CSVDREVGYTF.

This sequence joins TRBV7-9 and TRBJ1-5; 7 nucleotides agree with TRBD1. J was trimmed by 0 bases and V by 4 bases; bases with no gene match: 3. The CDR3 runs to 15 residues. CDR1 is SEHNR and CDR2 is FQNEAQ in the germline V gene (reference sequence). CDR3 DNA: TGTGCCAGCAGCTCAGACAGGGTTAGCAATCAGCCCCAGCATTTT. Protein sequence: CASSSDRVSNQPQHF.

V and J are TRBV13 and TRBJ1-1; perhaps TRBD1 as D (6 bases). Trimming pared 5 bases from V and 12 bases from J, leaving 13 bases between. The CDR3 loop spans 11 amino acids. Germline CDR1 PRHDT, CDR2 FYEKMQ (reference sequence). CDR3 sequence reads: CASSRGARTFF. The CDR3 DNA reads TGTGCCAGCAGCCGGGGGGCGCGAACTTTCTTT.

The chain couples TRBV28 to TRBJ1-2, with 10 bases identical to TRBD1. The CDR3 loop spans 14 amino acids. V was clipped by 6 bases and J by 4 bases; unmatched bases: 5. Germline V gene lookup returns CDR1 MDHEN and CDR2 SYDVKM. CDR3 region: CASRDRDRGYGYTF. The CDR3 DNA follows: TGTGCCAGCAGAGACCGGGACAGGGGCTATGGCTACACCTTC.

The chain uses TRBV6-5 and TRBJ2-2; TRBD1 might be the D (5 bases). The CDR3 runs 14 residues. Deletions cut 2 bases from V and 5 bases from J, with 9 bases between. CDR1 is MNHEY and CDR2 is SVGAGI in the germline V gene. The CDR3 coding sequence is TGTGCCAGCAGTTACATCAGGGAAACCGGGGAGCTGTTTTTT. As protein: CASSYIRETGELFF.

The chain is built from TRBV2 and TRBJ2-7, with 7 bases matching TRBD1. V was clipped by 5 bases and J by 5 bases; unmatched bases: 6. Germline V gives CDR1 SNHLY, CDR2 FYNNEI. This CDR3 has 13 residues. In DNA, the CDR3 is TGTGCCAGCAGTTGGACAGGCACCAACGAGCAGTACTTC. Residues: CASSWTGTNEQYF.

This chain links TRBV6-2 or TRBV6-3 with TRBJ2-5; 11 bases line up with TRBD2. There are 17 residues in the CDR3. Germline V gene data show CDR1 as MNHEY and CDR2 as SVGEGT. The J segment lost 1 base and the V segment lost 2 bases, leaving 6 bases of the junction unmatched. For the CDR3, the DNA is TGTGCCAGCAGTTACCGATCTAGCGGGAGGCGCCAAGAGACCCAGTACTTC. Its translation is CASSYRSSGRRQETQYF.

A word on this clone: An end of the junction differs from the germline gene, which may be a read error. Written as DNA, the CDR3 is TGTGCCAGCAGCTTAATGGCGGGGACCTCCGACGAGCAGTACTTC. Protein product: CASSLMAGTSDEQYF. The genes are TRBV7-6 and TRBJ2-7; maybe TRBD2 (6 bases). From germline, CDR1 is SGHVS and CDR2 FNYEAQ. The CDR3 has 15 amino acids.

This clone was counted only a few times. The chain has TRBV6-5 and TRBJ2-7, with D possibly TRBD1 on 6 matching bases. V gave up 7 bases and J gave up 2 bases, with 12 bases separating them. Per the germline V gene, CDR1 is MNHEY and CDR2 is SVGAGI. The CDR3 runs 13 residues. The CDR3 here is CASMTGEAYEQYF. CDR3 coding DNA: TGTGCCAGCATGACAGGAGAGGCCTACGAGCAGTACTTC.

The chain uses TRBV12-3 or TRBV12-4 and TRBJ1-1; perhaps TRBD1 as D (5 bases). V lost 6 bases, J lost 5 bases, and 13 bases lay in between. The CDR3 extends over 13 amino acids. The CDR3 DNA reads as TGTGCCAGCAGCCCGGGGGGTTGGACTGAAGCTTTCTTT. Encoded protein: CASSPGGWTEAFF.

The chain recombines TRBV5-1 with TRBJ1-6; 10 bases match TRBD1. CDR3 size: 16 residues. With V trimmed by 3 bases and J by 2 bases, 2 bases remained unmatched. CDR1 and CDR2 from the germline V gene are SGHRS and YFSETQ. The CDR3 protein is CASSSGQGAYNSPLHF. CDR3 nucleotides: TGCGCCAGCAGCTCCGGACAGGGGGCCTATAATTCACCCCTCCACTTT.